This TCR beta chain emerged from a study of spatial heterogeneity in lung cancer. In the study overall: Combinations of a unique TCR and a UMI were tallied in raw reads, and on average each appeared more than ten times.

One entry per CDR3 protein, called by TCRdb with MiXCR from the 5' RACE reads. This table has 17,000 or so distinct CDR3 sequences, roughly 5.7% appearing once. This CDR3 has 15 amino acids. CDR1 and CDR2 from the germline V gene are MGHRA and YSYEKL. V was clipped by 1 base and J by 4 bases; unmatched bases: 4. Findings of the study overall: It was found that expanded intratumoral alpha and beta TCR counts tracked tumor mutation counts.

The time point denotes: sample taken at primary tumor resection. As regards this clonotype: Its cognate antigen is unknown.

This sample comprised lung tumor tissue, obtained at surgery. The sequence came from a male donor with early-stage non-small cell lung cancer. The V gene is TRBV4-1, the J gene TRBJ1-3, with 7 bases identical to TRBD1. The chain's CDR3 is CASSQAGTAGNTIYF. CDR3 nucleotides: TGCGCCAGCAGCCAAGCCGGGACAGCGGGAAACACCATATATTTT.